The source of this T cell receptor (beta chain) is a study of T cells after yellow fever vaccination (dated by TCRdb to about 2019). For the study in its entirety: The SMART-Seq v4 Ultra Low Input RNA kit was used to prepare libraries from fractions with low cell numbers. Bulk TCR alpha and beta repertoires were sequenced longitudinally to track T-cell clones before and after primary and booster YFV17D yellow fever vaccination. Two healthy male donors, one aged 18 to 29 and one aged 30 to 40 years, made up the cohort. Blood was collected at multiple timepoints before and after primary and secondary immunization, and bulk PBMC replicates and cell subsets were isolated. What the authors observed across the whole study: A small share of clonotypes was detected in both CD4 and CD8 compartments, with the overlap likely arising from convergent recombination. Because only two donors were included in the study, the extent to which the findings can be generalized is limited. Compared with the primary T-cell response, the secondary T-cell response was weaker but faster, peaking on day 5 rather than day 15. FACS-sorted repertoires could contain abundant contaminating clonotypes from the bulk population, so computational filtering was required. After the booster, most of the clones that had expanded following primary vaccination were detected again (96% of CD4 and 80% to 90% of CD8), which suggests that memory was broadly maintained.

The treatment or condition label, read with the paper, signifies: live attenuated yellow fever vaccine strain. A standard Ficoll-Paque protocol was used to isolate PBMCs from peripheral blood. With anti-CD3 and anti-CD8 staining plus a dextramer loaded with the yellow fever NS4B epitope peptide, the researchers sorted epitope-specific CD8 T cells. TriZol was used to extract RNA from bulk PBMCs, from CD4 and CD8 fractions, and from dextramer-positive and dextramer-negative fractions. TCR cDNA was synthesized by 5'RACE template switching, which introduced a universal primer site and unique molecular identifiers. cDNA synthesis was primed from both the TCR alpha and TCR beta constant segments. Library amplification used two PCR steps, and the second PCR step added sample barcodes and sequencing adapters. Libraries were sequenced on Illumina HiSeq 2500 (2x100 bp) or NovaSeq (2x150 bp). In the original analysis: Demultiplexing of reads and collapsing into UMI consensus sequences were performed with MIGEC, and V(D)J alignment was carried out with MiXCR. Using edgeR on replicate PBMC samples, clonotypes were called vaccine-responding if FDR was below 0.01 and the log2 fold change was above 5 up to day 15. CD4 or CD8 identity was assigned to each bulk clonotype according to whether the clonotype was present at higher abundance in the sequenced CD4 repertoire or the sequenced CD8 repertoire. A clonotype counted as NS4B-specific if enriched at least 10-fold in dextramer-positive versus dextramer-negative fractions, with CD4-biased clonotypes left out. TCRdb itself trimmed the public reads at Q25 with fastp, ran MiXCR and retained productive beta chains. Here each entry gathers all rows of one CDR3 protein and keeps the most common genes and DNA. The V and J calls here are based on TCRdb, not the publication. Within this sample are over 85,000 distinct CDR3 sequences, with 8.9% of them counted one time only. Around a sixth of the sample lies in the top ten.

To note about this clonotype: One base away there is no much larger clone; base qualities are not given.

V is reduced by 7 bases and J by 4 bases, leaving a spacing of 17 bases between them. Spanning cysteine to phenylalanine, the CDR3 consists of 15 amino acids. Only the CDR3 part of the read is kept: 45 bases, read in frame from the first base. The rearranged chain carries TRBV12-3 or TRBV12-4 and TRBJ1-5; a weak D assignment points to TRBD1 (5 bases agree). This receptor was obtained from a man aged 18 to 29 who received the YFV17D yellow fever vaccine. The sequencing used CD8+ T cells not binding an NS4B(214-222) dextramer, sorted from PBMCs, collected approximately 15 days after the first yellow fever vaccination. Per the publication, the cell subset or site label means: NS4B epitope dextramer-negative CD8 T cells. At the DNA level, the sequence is TGTGCCAGCAACCAAAGGGGAGGAGGAAATCAGCCCCAGCATTTT. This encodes CASNQRGGGNQPQHF.